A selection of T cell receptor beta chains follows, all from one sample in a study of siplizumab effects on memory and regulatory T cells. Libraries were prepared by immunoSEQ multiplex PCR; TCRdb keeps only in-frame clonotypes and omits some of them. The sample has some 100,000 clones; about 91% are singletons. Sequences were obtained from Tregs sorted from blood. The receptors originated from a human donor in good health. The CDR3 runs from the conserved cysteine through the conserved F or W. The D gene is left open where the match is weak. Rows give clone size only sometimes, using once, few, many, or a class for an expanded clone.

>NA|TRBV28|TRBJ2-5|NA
CASVAGRETQYF
TGTGCCAGCGTGGCAGGGAGAGAGACCCAGTACTTC
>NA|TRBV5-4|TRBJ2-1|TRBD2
CASGAGGNEQFF
TGTGCCAGCGGCGCGGGAGGGAATGAGCAGTTCTTC
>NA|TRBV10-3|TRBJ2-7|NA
CAISESQQYEQYF
TGTGCCATCAGTGAGTCCCAACAATACGAGCAGTACTTC
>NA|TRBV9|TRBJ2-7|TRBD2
CASSPLGSSGNEQYF
TGTGCCAGCAGCCCCTTAGGATCTAGCGGGAACGAGCAGTACTTC
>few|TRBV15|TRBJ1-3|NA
CATSRDRVSIGNTIYF
TGTGCCACCAGCAGAGATAGGGTCTCGATTGGAAACACCATATATTTT
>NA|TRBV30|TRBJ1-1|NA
CAWSGSNSRSLAEAFF
TGTGCCTGGAGTGGGTCCAATAGTCGGTCTTTGGCCGAAGCTTTCTTT
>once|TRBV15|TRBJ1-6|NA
CATSRDLGLDNSPLHF
TGTGCCACCAGCAGAGACCTCGGTCTGGATAATTCACCCCTCCACTTT
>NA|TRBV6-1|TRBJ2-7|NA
CASRGQYTYEQYF
TGTGCCAGCAGGGGGCAGTATACCTACGAGCAGTACTTC
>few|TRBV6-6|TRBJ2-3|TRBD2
CASTPGAGVPDTQYF
TGTGCCAGCACCCCCGGCGCGGGAGTACCCGATACGCAGTATTTT
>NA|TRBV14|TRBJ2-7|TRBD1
CASSRIRTGLWEQYF
TGTGCCAGCAGCCGCATCCGGACAGGGCTGTGGGAGCAGTACTTC
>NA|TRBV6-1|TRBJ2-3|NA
CASSLTERDTQYF
TGTGCCAGCAGTCTGACAGAGCGGGATACGCAGTATTTT
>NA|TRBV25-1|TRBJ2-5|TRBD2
CATSRGLVLETQYF
TGTGCCACCTCCCGAGGACTAGTCTTAGAGACCCAGTACTTC
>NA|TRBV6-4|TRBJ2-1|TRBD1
CASSVDRGYNEQFF
TGTGCCAGCAGTGTGGACAGGGGCTACAATGAGCAGTTCTTC
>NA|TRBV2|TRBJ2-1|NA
CASKAMVAVYNEQFF
TGTGCCAGCAAAGCGATGGTAGCGGTCTACAATGAGCAGTTCTTC
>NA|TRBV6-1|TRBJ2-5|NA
CASRVLQVSETQYF
TGTGCCAGCAGAGTTCTACAGGTCTCAGAGACCCAGTACTTC
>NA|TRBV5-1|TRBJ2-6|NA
CASSLGGGGTGANVLTF
TGCGCCAGCAGCTTGGGCGGGGGCGGAACTGGGGCCAACGTCCTGACTTTC
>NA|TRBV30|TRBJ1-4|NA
CAWSLDSHEKLFF
TGTGCCTGGAGCTTGGACAGTCATGAAAAACTGTTTTTT
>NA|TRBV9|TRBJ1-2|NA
CASSVVQGRVDGYTF
TGTGCCAGCAGCGTAGTTCAGGGTCGAGTGGATGGCTACACCTTC
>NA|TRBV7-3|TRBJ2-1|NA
CASSYAGGNEQFF
TGTGCCAGCAGCTACGCAGGGGGGAATGAGCAGTTCTTC